What follows are 7 T cell receptor beta chains derived from one specimen sequenced in a study of T cell repertoires in aging, cancer and after chemotherapy. Multiplex touch-down PCR with TRB-A/B primers amplified rearranged V-D-J TRB sequences. From the multiplex PCR reads, TCRdb called clonotypes with MiXCR, one entry per CDR3 protein. The sample includes fewer than 2,000 distinct CDR3 sequences, roughly 34% of them seen just once. Peripheral blood genomic DNA, not sorted cells or RNA, was the template. Sequenced: blood. These receptors all stem from a human donor with a blood cancer.

This clonotype was detected a few times. V usage is TRBV12-3 or TRBV12-4 and J usage is TRBJ2-2, with 9 bases fitting TRBD2. This CDR3 is built from 15 residues. V dropped 2 bases and J dropped 3; count of bases not matched to a gene: 1. CDR3 sequence: CASSLLAGDTGELFF. The CDR3 DNA follows: TGTGCCAGCAGTTTATTAGCGGGGGACACCGGGGAGCTGTTTTTT.

This clonotype ranks as large. The rearrangement links TRBV27 to TRBJ1-6; D remains ambiguous. The CDR3 is 14 residues long. Trimming took 5 bases from V and 8 from J, leaving 13 bases between them. Germline V gives CDR1 MNHEY, CDR2 SMNVEV (reference sequence). The DNA for the CDR3 is TGTGCCAGCAGTGCCAGTCCTTTGCATTCACCCCTCCACTTT. Translation gives CASSASPLHSPLHF.

The V and J genes are TRBV30 and TRBJ1-5, with a weak D call TRBD1 (6 bases). V was shortened by 0 bases and J by 5 bases, with 8 bases between the two germline ends. The CDR3 covers 13 residues. Germline V lookup: CDR1 GTSNPN, CDR2 SVGIG (reference sequence). The CDR3 sequence: CAWSVQGDQPQHF. DNA of the CDR3: TGTGCCTGGAGTGTACAGGGAGATCAGCCCCAGCATTTT.

This clonotype qualifies as large. The chain employs TRBV19 and TRBJ2-7, with 7 nucleotides matching TRBD1. CDR3 length: 13 amino acids. The germline CDR1 and CDR2 sequences are LNHDA and SQIVND (reference sequence). With V trimmed by 4 bases and J by 1 base, 1 base remained unmatched. CDR3 in DNA: TGTGCCAGTAGTAGGGACAGATCCTACGAGCAGTACTTC. Its translation: CASSRDRSYEQYF.

The J gene is TRBJ1-2, the V gene TRBV5-1; possible D gene TRBD1, 6 bases. The CDR3 has 12 residues. The ends were cut back, 0 bases at V and 7 bases at J, with 7 bases in the middle. The germline CDR1 and CDR2 sequences are SGHRS and YFSETQ. CDR3 amino acids: CASSLEGVGYTF. DNA of the CDR3: TGCGCCAGCAGCTTGGAGGGGGTTGGCTACACCTTC.

The chain joins TRBV6-5 to TRBJ1-2; tentative D call: TRBD1 (6 bases). V was pared by 5 bases and J by 2 bases, with 21 bases between. Germline-derived CDR1 and CDR2 are MNHEY and SVGAGI. This CDR3 contains 17 residues. The CDR3 region has the DNA TGTGCCAGCAGTGCCCTTGGGGGGGGGCGGTTCAACTATGGCTACACCTTC. Translation: CASSALGGGRFNYGYTF.

By sample share, this clonotype is large. CDR3 nucleotides: TGTGCCAGTAGTCTCCGGACAGCCTACGAGCAGTACTTC. Its protein is CASSLRTAYEQYF. J is TRBJ2-7 and V is TRBV19, with D tentatively TRBD1 (6 bases). Trimming shortened V by 5 bases and J by 2 bases, and 10 bases separated the two germline ends. CDR3 length: 13 amino acids. Germline V gene lookup returns CDR1 LNHDA and CDR2 SQIVND (reference sequence).